The rows below give T cell receptor beta chains drawn from one sample of a study of OX40 agonist ivuxolimab in advanced cancers. Clones were sequenced by immunoSEQ multiplex PCR, and TCRdb holds only the in-frame ones, with some missing. The data hold tens of thousands of clones, with approximately 87% observed a single time. The sequenced sample was CD4+ or CD8+ T cells sorted from blood, obtained in a trial of the OX40 agonist ivuxolimab. The receptor source for this set is an adult with an advanced solid tumor such as melanoma, head and neck, liver or kidney cancer. The CDR3 runs from the conserved cysteine through the conserved F or W. The order of the fields is V gene, J gene, D gene, clone size, CDR3 protein. The D gene is left open where the match is weak. Where a row states a size, it is once, few, many or the class of an expanded clone; other rows omit it.

TRBV28	TRBJ1-5	TRBD1	NA	CASTRTGANNQPQHF
TRBV7-8	TRBJ2-1	TRBD1	NA	CASSRRGQTPREQFF
TRBV5-6	TRBJ1-4	NA	NA	CASSFSTDYNEKLFF
TRBV14	TRBJ1-5	NA	NA	CASSQSGNQPQHF
TRBV10-3	TRBJ2-3	TRBD2	NA	CAISSGGSGVPDTQYF
TRBV2	TRBJ1-5	NA	NA	CASKGLGNQPQHF
TRBV7-6	TRBJ2-1	NA	NA	CASSLGLREQFF
TRBV7-7	TRBJ1-5	NA	NA	CASSPDRDQPQHF
TRBV7-9	TRBJ1-1	NA	NA	CASSLGTVNTEAFF
TRBV11-2	TRBJ2-7	NA	NA	CASSSRLTRKTYEQYF
TRBV2	TRBJ1-6	NA	few	CASRAGLGRSYNSPLHF
TRBV7-3	TRBJ1-2	NA	NA	CASSLTRTSSDGYTF
TRBV28	TRBJ1-1	NA	NA	CAVRSDTEAFF
TRBV6-6	TRBJ1-5	NA	NA	CASRPWDQPQHF
TRBV15	TRBJ1-5	NA	NA	CATSARRDQPQHF
TRBV30	TRBJ1-2	TRBD1	few	CAWNRGQGNYGYTF
TRBV4-1	TRBJ2-1	NA	NA	CASSPDLNEQFF
TRBV7-6	TRBJ2-6	NA	NA	CASSPSSPSVSGANVLTF
TRBV2	TRBJ2-6	NA	NA	CATAKDTGANVLTF
TRBV25-1	TRBJ2-7	NA	NA	CASTLRGTGEQYF
TRBV27	TRBJ2-3	TRBD2	NA	CASSLFPASGGAADTQYF
TRBV7-3	TRBJ2-3	NA	NA	CASSLSAHTDTQYF
TRBV7-3	TRBJ1-5	NA	NA	CASSRAPGQPQHF
TRBV19	TRBJ1-5	TRBD1	NA	CASSFERGQNQPQHF
TRBV4-1	TRBJ2-7	TRBD1	NA	CASSQGTGSLSLIYEQYF
TRBV11-2	TRBJ2-1	NA	NA	CASSPLAGNNEQFF
TRBV4-3	TRBJ2-3	TRBD2	NA	CASSQVTGGPTDTQYF
TRBV12-5	TRBJ2-7	NA	NA	CASGGTGDYEQYF
TRBV2	TRBJ1-5	TRBD1	NA	CASTLIDRGTNQPQHF
TRBV6-6	TRBJ2-7	NA	NA	CASSYSPGDPYEQYF
TRBV7-2	TRBJ1-4	TRBD1	NA	CASSPNTGTGREKLFF
TRBV7-3	TRBJ2-5	TRBD2	NA	CASSPGLAPPETQYF
TRBV30	TRBJ1-5	TRBD1	NA	CAWATGDWKPQHF
TRBV28	TRBJ2-7	NA	NA	CASSLEDSSYEQYF
TRBV19	TRBJ1-6	NA	NA	CASSPQRPNSPLHF
TRBV6-6	TRBJ1-1	NA	once	CASSYPVAEAFF
TRBV19	TRBJ1-5	NA	few	CASRPQSFSNQPQHF
TRBV6-6	TRBJ2-1	TRBD1	NA	CASRGQSKGDEQFF
TRBV5-1	TRBJ2-1	NA	NA	CASSLVALTNEQFF
TRBV11-2	TRBJ1-6	NA	NA	CASSSGTGNNSPLHF